This TCR beta chain is drawn from a study of shared clonotypes between healthy human individuals. Across the study: Donors, aged 18 to 49, were two women and a few men. Regarding the study as a whole: Naive subsets generally had larger estimated richness than memory subsets.

In the case of this clone: Its target is not known.

Clones were sequenced by immunoSEQ multiplex PCR, and TCRdb holds only the in-frame ones, with some missing. Here the sample spans hundreds of thousands of clones, around 78% being singletons. V gave up 2 bases and J gave up 5 bases, with 9 bases separating them. Germline values: CDR1 MNHNY, CDR2 SVGAGI (reference sequence). The CDR3 has 13 amino acids. Donors had no recently reported acute infections or vaccinations and were HIV-negative. The source material was memory CD4+ T cells sorted from blood. Subset denoted: CD45RA-negative fraction. The rearrangement joins TRBV6-6 to TRBJ1-2; D not certain. This clonotype was sampled from a young woman in good health. CDR3 nucleotide sequence: TGTGCCAGCAGTTACGTGTCAGGTTATGGCTACACCTTC. Its translation: CASSYVSGYGYTF.